In its sample, the clone carrying this TCR beta chain was seen a few times. Its specificity is unknown. The data belong to a study of CD8+ T cells in alopecia areata. Overall study results and limits: Under tofacitinib, fewer expanded CD8+ clones appeared among the top 100 scalp clones.

RNA was extracted and reverse transcribed into cDNA as the sequencing template. TCRdb keeps only in-frame clones here, not all; method: immunoSEQ multiplex PCR. The data show approximately 300,000 clones, with about 62% seen just once and approximately 1.7% held by the top ten. Treatment noted: oral pan-JAK inhibitor, 5-10 mg twice daily. The CDR3 contains 13 residues. V was clipped by 4 bases and J by 3 bases, with 7 bases between them. The V gene's germline CDR1 is SGHDN and CDR2 FVKESK. The sample consisted of CD4+ T cells sorted from blood, taken at week 24, from a patient treated with tofacitinib. This receptor was identified in a human donor with alopecia areata. This chain uses TRBV14 with TRBJ2-1; D unclear. CDR3 protein: CASSPTFYNEQFF. The CDR3 nucleotides are TGTGCCAGCAGCCCTACGTTCTACAATGAGCAGTTCTTC.